Each of the 4 T cell receptor beta chains below was sequenced from the same sample in a study of Ad26.COV2.S vaccination and SARS-CoV-2 variants listed by TCRdb under 2021. The treatment or condition label of this sample denotes: some 19 received Ad26.COV2.S at low or high dose, single or two shots; about 5 received placebo; per-sample allocation not given. Repertoires of vaccine and placebo recipients were sequenced from samples taken on day 63 after the first injection. To prepare the library, the immunoSEQ multiplex PCR assay was applied. TCRdb provides this immuneACCESS table in a form limited to in-frame rearrangements. Some clones are lacking; in checked studies, under half of them reflect an unresolved V gene, and why the rest are absent is not known. The sample profile shows more than 400,000 clones; 90% of them were found once. Roughly 3.9% of the sample comes from the top ten. The material was peripheral blood, obtained in a trial of Ad26.COV2.S vaccine versus placebo. The receptor source for this set is a person aged 18-65 years who received the Ad26.COV2.S COVID-19 vaccine or a placebo.

The V and J genes are TRBV28 and TRBJ2-1, with D tentatively TRBD1 (6 bases). Germline V CDR1 and CDR2: MDHEN, SYDVKM. Trimming took off 6 bases at V and 6 bases at J, with 18 bases between the two ends. CDR3 size: 15 residues. CDR3 region: CASSIRGGLGNEQFF. The CDR3, as DNA: TGTGCCAGCAGCATAAGAGGGGGTTTGGGCAATGAGCAGTTCTTC.

This clone turned up a few times. The sample holds other DNA sequences that translate to the same CDR3. The V gene is TRBV3-1 (or the pseudogene TRBV3-2), the J gene TRBJ1-5, with D uncertain. The germline gives CDR1 LGHDT, CDR2 YNNKEL (reference sequence). V lost 0 bases and J 2 bases, leaving 5 bases between the germline ends. The CDR3 has 14 amino acids. The CDR3: CASSQEPGNQPQHF. The CDR3 DNA reads TGTGCCAGCAGCCAAGAGCCAGGCAATCAGCCCCAGCATTTT.

The chain links TRBV3-1 (or the pseudogene TRBV3-2) to TRBJ1-2; D call uncertain. From germline, CDR1 is LGHDT and CDR2 YNNKEL (reference sequence). The CDR3 has 12 residues. Between the trimmed V and J ends, which lost 1 base and 7 bases, there was a span of 7 bases. Here the CDR3 reads CASSQVSGGYTF. Written as DNA, the CDR3 is TGTGCCAGCAGCCAAGTTAGCGGTGGCTACACCTTC.

The gene calls are TRBV21-1 and TRBJ2-6; the table gives TRBD2 as D, unverified against the DNA. TRBV21-1 is listed as a pseudogene. The CDR3 extends over 20 amino acids. The CDR3 sequence is CASSTLNRERKRDGANVLTF. CDR3 DNA: TGTGCCAGCAGTACTCTAAACCGGGAACGAAAGCGAGATGGGGCCAACGTCCTGACTTTC.